The clone carrying this T cell receptor (beta chain) has more than one count but fewer than ten. Looked up from germline, CDR1 is LNHDA and CDR2 is SQIVND (reference sequence). V gave up 3 bases and J gave up 8 bases; unmatched junction bases: 2. This CDR3 region has 15 residues. Profiling relied on immunoSEQ multiplex PCR, and the TCRdb table lists in-frame clones only, not all of them. The data show 80,000 to 95,000 clones, approximately 91% seen once. This sample is part of a study of blood T cell repertoires in COVID-19. The rearrangement uses TRBV19 and TRBJ1-6; 12 bases agree with TRBD1. This TCR derives from a human donor with active COVID-19. The donor label of this sample is uncertain. The specimen was peripheral blood. As DNA, the CDR3 is TGTGCCAGTAGTATGGGACAGGGGGCATATTCACCCCTCCACTTT. This sequence encodes CASSMGQGAYSPLHF.